This TCR beta chain comes out of a study of T cell clusters in autoimmune cytopenias. Study conclusions and caveats: Physiological T cell clusters of healthy donors were apparently absent in primary autoimmune cytopenia patients.

Tens of thousands of genome equivalents of blood DNA were amplified for TRB. Turning to this clonotype: As yet, its antigen is unknown.

TRB rearrangements were amplified by touch-down multiplex PCR with mixed TRB-A/B primers. TCRdb reprocessed the multiplex PCR reads and keeps a single row for each CDR3 protein, giving no DNA. This sample's table reports roughly 15,000 distinct CDR3 sequences. CDR1 MNHNS and CDR2 SASEGT come from the germline V gene. The CDR3 sequence is 11 residues long. The sample was also linked to a second study, of T cell repertoires in aging, cancer and after chemotherapy. From that paper: The repertoire data cannot show anything about immunological memory following chemotherapy.

Material: peripheral blood. The source of this sequence is a human donor in good health. The chain combines TRBV6-1 with TRBJ1-1. The CDR3 is CASSEPTEAFF.